The 27 T cell receptor beta chains below come from one sample, sequenced in a study of blood T cell repertoires in COVID-19. Sequencing used immunoSEQ multiplex PCR; TCRdb keeps in-frame clones, though not all of them. Of 150,000 to 200,000 clones in the sample, over 80% were seen once. The sample comprised peripheral blood. Receptor source: a woman aged 30 to 39 with acute or convalescent COVID-19.

V gene TRBV19 combines with J gene TRBJ1-6; D is ambiguous. The CDR3 contains 13 residues. V shed 1 base and J shed 7 bases, with 5 bases lying between them. CDR1 is LNHDA and CDR2 is SQIVND in the germline V gene (reference sequence). The CDR3 here is CASSIGGNSPLHF. CDR3 nucleotides: TGTGCCAGTAGTATAGGAGGGAATTCACCCCTCCACTTT.

The J gene is TRBJ1-2, the V gene TRBV30; TRBD1 matches 8 bases. The CDR3 runs 13 residues. Germline CDR1 and CDR2: GTSNPN and SVGIG (reference sequence). V was clipped by 2 bases and J by 12 bases; unmatched bases: 11. The CDR3 nucleotides are TGTGCCTGGAGTCCTTCACGACAGGGGTTCCACACCTTC. Translating it yields CAWSPSRQGFHTF. The full variable domain, with the rest looked up from reference TRBV30 and TRBJ1-2, is SQTIHQWPATLVQPVGSPLSLECTVEGTSNPNLYWYRQAAGRGLQLLFYSVGIGQISSEVPQNLSASRPQDRQFILSSKKLLLSDSGFYLCAWSPSRQGFHTFGSGTRLTVV.

V and J are TRBV19 and TRBJ1-5; D is uncertain. The V gene's germline CDR1 is LNHDA and CDR2 SQIVND (reference sequence). The CDR3 extends over 13 amino acids. V lost 5 bases, J lost 7 bases, and 12 bases lay in between. CDR3 sequence: CASSSGSRQPQHF. The CDR3 nucleotides read TGTGCCAGTAGTTCGGGGTCGCGGCAGCCCCAGCATTTT.

J is TRBJ2-7 and V is TRBV7-3; 8 bases map to TRBD1. The germline CDR1 and CDR2 sequences are SGHTA and FQGTGA. V lost 2 bases, J lost 5 bases, and 2 bases stayed unmatched. CDR3 length equals 13 residues. The chain's CDR3 is CASSLSGGDEQYF. Here the CDR3 DNA reads TGTGCCAGCAGCTTATCAGGGGGCGACGAGCAGTACTTC. Combining the CDR3 with reference TRBV7-3 and TRBJ2-7 gives the whole variable domain GAGVSQTPSNKVTEKGKYVELRCDPISGHTALYWYRQSLGQGPEFLIYFQGTGAADDSGLPNDRFFAVRPEGSVSTLKIQRTERGDSAVYLCASSLSGGDEQYFGPGTRLTVT.

This chain uses TRBV5-8 with TRBJ1-4; D perhaps matches TRBD1 (5 bases). The germline gives CDR1 SGHTS, CDR2 YDEGEE. The V gene lost 4 bases and the J gene lost 4 bases, with 20 bases spanning the gap. The CDR3 extends over 17 amino acids. The CDR3 spells CASSGAGPQENNEKLFF. CDR3 bases: TGTGCCAGCAGCGGGGCCGGGCCTCAGGAAAATAATGAAAAACTGTTTTTT. The entire variable domain, with the rest obtained from reference TRBV5-8 and TRBJ1-4, is as follows: EAGVTQSPTHLIKTRGQQATLRCSPISGHTSVYWYQQALGLGLQFLLWYDEGEERNRGNFPPRFSGRQFPNYSSELNVNALELEDSALYLCASSGAGPQENNEKLFFGSGTQLSVL.

The chain is built from TRBV7-9 and TRBJ1-1; 8 bases agree with TRBD1. V trimming: 5 bases; J trimming: 4 bases; junction bases outside the gene matches: 9. Germline V gives CDR1 SEHNR, CDR2 FQNEAQ (reference sequence). The CDR3 loop spans 15 amino acids. The CDR3 region is CASSPTGQGVTEAFF. CDR3 DNA sequence: TGTGCCAGCAGCCCCACAGGACAGGGAGTCACTGAAGCTTTCTTT.

The chain uses TRBV18 and TRBJ1-1, with a weak D call TRBD1 (6 bases). Per germline, CDR1 KGHSH and CDR2 LQKENI. The V end lost 4 bases, the J end lost 6 bases, and 24 bases lay between the germline ends. This CDR3 is built from 17 residues. CDR3 loop: CASSLYALTGLGAEAFF. The CDR3 bases are TGTGCCAGCTCACTCTACGCCTTGACAGGCCTAGGCGCTGAAGCTTTCTTT.

V and J are TRBV10-3 and TRBJ1-1; perhaps TRBD1 as D (5 bases). Trimming pared 8 bases from V and 5 bases from J, leaving 21 bases between. The CDR3 is 15 residues long. Germline assignment: CDR1 ENHRY and CDR2 SYGVKD. Here the CDR3 reads CAISPTPTAGTEAFF. The CDR3 nucleotides read TGTGCCATCTCCCCGACCCCGACAGCCGGGACTGAAGCTTTCTTT.

Comment on this clone: Other DNA sequences of this sample code for an identical CDR3. V usage is TRBV15 and J usage is TRBJ2-7; D not certain. This CDR3 region has 15 residues. V was clipped by 0 bases and J by 5 bases, with 14 bases between them. Germline CDR1 is LNHNV and CDR2 is YYDKDF (reference sequence). The CDR3 loop reads CATSRDPRGVHEQYF. The CDR3, as DNA: TGTGCCACCAGCAGAGACCCGCGTGGAGTGCACGAGCAGTACTTC. The full variable domain, rest sourced from reference TRBV15 and TRBJ2-7, is DAMVIQNPRYQVTQFGKPVTLSCSQTLNHNVMYWYQQKSSQAPKLLFHYYDKDFNNEADTPDNFQSRRPNTSFCFLDIRSPGLGDTAMYLCATSRDPRGVHEQYFGPGTRLTVT.

This rearrangement joins TRBV28 to TRBJ2-4; maybe TRBD2 (5 bases). Trimming cost V 6 bases and J 0 bases, with 15 bases left between them. The CDR3 has 16 amino acids. Germline V CDR1 and CDR2: MDHEN, SYDVKM. The CDR3 DNA follows: TGTGCCAGCAGGCGAAGAGCGGTACTAGCCAAAAACATTCAGTACTTC. Translation gives CASRRRAVLAKNIQYF.

CDR3 DNA: TGCGCCAGCAGCTTTAGGGGGGGTCCTGAAGCTTTCTTT. As protein: CASSFRGGPEAFF. The genes are TRBV5-1 and TRBJ1-1, with D possibly matching TRBD1 (6 bases). With 2 bases removed from V and 6 bases from J, the gap between germline ends came to 11 bases. The CDR3 contains 13 residues. CDR1 is SGHRS, CDR2 YFSETQ, per germline.

The chain has TRBV27 and TRBJ2-3; maybe TRBD2 (6 bases). This CDR3 region has 19 residues. Germline values: CDR1 MNHEY, CDR2 SMNVEV (reference sequence). Trimming removed 4 bases at V and 1 base at J, with 24 bases between. CDR3 nucleotides: TGTGCCAGCAGTTCCCACAAGATATGGGGGGACCCAGGCACAGATACGCAGTATTTT. Translated, it gives CASSSHKIWGDPGTDTQYF.

The chain couples TRBV4-1 to TRBJ2-7; tentatively, D is TRBD2 (6 bases). This CDR3 has 15 residues. V lost 4 bases and J lost 7, with 20 bases in between. CDR1 MGHRA and CDR2 YSYEKL come from the germline V gene. The CDR3 region is CASSLGASATWEQYF. In nucleotides, the CDR3 is TGCGCCAGCAGCCTAGGCGCTAGCGCGACCTGGGAGCAGTACTTC.

This sequence joins TRBV28 and TRBJ2-6; TRBD1 agrees at 7 bases. The CDR3 covers 20 residues. Germline loops: CDR1 MDHEN, CDR2 SYDVKM. Trimming removed 1 base from V and 0 bases from J; junction bases left unmatched: 12. The CDR3 here is CASSLYTRQGSDSGANVLTF. For the CDR3, the DNA is TGTGCCAGCAGTTTATACACCCGACAGGGCTCGGACTCTGGGGCCAACGTCCTGACTTTC.

On this clone: Other DNA sequences of this sample code for an identical CDR3. The rearrangement joins TRBV9 to TRBJ2-7; D gene unclear. Germline V CDR1 and CDR2: SGDLS, YYNGEE. CDR3 length equals 14 residues. Deletions cut 0 bases from V and 0 bases from J, with 7 bases between. The CDR3 protein is CASSVGSSSYEQYF. CDR3 DNA sequence: TGTGCCAGCAGCGTAGGTTCTAGCTCCTACGAGCAGTACTTC.

The CDR3 DNA sequence: TGTGCCAGCAGCTCTGGGACTAGCAACGGGGAGCTGTTTTTT. This codes for CASSSGTSNGELFF. The V and J genes are TRBV7-2 and TRBJ2-2; 9 nucleotides line up with TRBD2. This CDR3 contains 14 residues. CDR1 SGHTA and CDR2 FQGNSA come from the germline V gene. The V segment lost 4 bases and the J segment 7 bases; nucleotides outside the gene matches: 4.

This chain connects TRBV19 to TRBJ2-6, with TRBD1 as a possible D gene (6 bases). Trimming removed 9 bases at V and 4 bases at J, with 22 bases between. The CDR3 sequence is 17 residues long. Germline V CDR1 and CDR2: LNHDA, SQIVND (reference sequence). CDR3 residues: CASRQRAGESGANVLTF. CDR3 in DNA: TGTGCCAGCCGCCAGAGAGCAGGGGAATCCGGGGCCAACGTCCTGACTTTC.

CDR3 loop: CASTLYYPTPGLTDTQYF. DNA for the CDR3: TGCGCCAGCACCTTATATTACCCCACGCCAGGGCTCACAGATACGCAGTATTTT. The chain is built from TRBV5-1 and TRBJ2-3, with a weak D call TRBD1 (5 bases). The CDR3 covers 18 residues. V was pared by 6 bases and J by 2 bases, with 25 bases between. In germline, CDR1 is SGHRS, CDR2 YFSETQ.

The V and J genes are TRBV7-8 and TRBJ2-1; a possible D gene is TRBD1 (5 bases). V was cut by 4 bases and J by 8 bases, with 9 bases left in between. Germline V gives CDR1 SGHVS, CDR2 FQNEAQ. The CDR3 has 12 amino acids. This chain's CDR3 is CASSSSGYEQFF. In DNA, the CDR3 is TGTGCCAGCAGCTCTTCAGGGTATGAGCAGTTCTTC.

This chain joins TRBV27 and TRBJ2-7; TRBD2 agrees at 11 bases. There are 16 residues in the CDR3. From germline, CDR1 is MNHEY and CDR2 SMNVEV (reference sequence). Trimming at V came to 5 bases and at J to 7 bases, leaving 13 bases not matched to a gene. CDR3 in DNA: TGTGCCAGCAGTGACCGACTAGCGGGGCCGTACCGGGAGCAGTACTTC. It encodes CASSDRLAGPYREQYF.

This clone was observed once. V gene TRBV28 combines with J gene TRBJ1-6, with a tentative D call TRBD1 (5 bases). The germline gives CDR1 MDHEN, CDR2 SYDVKM. This CDR3 contains 16 residues. Trimming took 7 bases from V and 1 from J, leaving 14 bases between them. In DNA, the CDR3 is TGTGCCAGCACTCCGACGCAGGGTTCCTATAATTCACCCCTCCACTTT. It yields the protein CASTPTQGSYNSPLHF.

The chain recombines TRBV28 with TRBJ1-1, with 8 bases fitting TRBD1. With 6 bases clipped from V and 7 bases from J, the junction kept 7 bases outside the gene matches. Per the germline V gene, CDR1 is MDHEN and CDR2 is SYDVKM. This CDR3 comprises 13 residues. CDR3 region: CASRLRGLGEAFF. In DNA, the CDR3 is TGTGCCAGCAGACTCAGGGGGCTTGGTGAAGCTTTCTTT.

The chain is built from TRBV7-9 and TRBJ2-1; 10 nucleotides line up with TRBD1. The junction had 10 bases not matched to a gene; V was cut back by 8 bases and J by 6 bases. The CDR3 sequence is 15 residues long. Germline V CDR1 and CDR2: SEHNR, FQNEAQ (reference sequence). In DNA form, the CDR3 reads TGTGCCAGCGCCCCCCCGGGGACAGGGGTCAATGAGCAGTTCTTC. It encodes CASAPPGTGVNEQFF.

In this sample, this clone turned up a few times. This chain joins TRBV13 and TRBJ1-1; D possibly corresponds to TRBD1 (6 bases). Deletions cut 5 bases from V and 7 bases from J, with 20 bases between. The CDR3 loop spans 15 amino acids. Germline-derived CDR1 and CDR2 are PRHDT and FYEKMQ (reference sequence). The CDR3 DNA is TGTGCCAGCAGCCCGAACAGGGCGGAACGGAATGAAGCTTTCTTT. Residues: CASSPNRAERNEAFF.

The chain is built from TRBV6-1 and TRBJ1-5; D is ambiguous. CDR3 length: 15 residues. Germline V CDR1 and CDR2: MNHNS, SASEGT. V lost 3 bases to trimming and J lost 2 bases, with 11 bases between them. The CDR3: CASSERGRGNQPQHF. The DNA for the CDR3 is TGTGCCAGCAGTGAGCGAGGGAGAGGCAATCAGCCCCAGCATTTT.

The chain employs TRBV24-1 and TRBJ1-2, with 8 bases that match TRBD1. The CDR3 has 15 residues. With V trimmed by 4 bases and J by 5 bases, 8 bases remained unmatched. Germline CDR1 and CDR2: KGHDR and SFDVKD. The CDR3 nucleotides are TGTGCCACCAGTGAATGGACAGGGATGGGATATGGCTACACCTTC. It yields the protein CATSEWTGMGYGYTF.

The chain links TRBV10-3 to TRBJ2-7, with D perhaps TRBD2 (7 bases). The V gene's germline CDR1 is ENHRY and CDR2 SYGVKD. This CDR3 region has 17 residues. Trimming stripped 2 bases from V and 2 bases from J, with 19 bases between. The CDR3 DNA follows: TGTGCCATCAGTGAGGAGAAGGGGGGGAGAGGGGCCTACGAGCAGTACTTC. It translates to CAISEEKGGRGAYEQYF.